These 26 T cell receptor beta chains came from one sample sequenced in a study of cytomegalovirus exposure and HLA in healthy donors. Generated by immunoSEQ multiplex PCR, the TCRdb table keeps only in-frame clones and is missing some. This sample has tens of thousands of clones; around 94% occur once, and the top ten carry roughly 3.2%. Sequenced input: PBMCs. The receptors were gathered from a young woman in good health and CMV-seropositive.

The chain uses TRBV6-1 and TRBJ1-5; TRBD1 is a possible D gene (5 bases). The germline CDR1 and CDR2 sequences are MNHNS and SASEGT. This CDR3 contains 11 residues. With 7 bases removed from V and 6 bases from J, the gap between germline ends came to 7 bases. The CDR3 sequence: CASNQGQPQHF. CDR3 bases: TGTGCCAGCAACCAGGGTCAGCCCCAGCATTTT.

The chain couples TRBV7-9 to TRBJ1-1, with D perhaps matching TRBD1 (5 bases). The CDR3 consists of 16 residues. Germline-derived CDR1 and CDR2 are SEHNR and FQNEAQ (reference sequence). V lost 5 bases, J lost 1 base, and 17 bases lay in between. For the CDR3, the DNA is TGTGCCAGCAGCCCCGGCCAACGCACAGGGAACACTGAAGCTTTCTTT. Encoded protein: CASSPGQRTGNTEAFF.

The chain employs TRBV6-1 and TRBJ1-3; D uncertain. Trimming removed 1 base from V and 0 bases from J, with 10 bases in between. The CDR3 spans 16 residues. Germline V gene lookup returns CDR1 MNHNS and CDR2 SASEGT. CDR3 in amino acids: CASSEGGSSSGNTIYF. CDR3 nucleotide sequence: TGTGCCAGCAGTGAAGGCGGGTCGAGCTCTGGAAACACCATATATTTT.

V is TRBV2 and J is TRBJ1-2; D gene uncertain. V lost 2 bases, J lost 0 bases, and 10 bases lay in between. The germline CDR1 and CDR2 sequences are SNHLY and FYNNEI. CDR3 length equals 15 residues. The DNA for the CDR3 is TGTGCCAGCAGTGAATATCCGCGGGCTAACTATGGCTACACCTTC. Translation: CASSEYPRANYGYTF.

The J gene is TRBJ2-2, the V gene TRBV27; D ambiguous. Per the germline V gene, CDR1 is MNHEY and CDR2 is SMNVEV (reference sequence). The V end was cut by 6 bases, the J end by 4 bases, with 6 bases between. CDR3 length: 12 residues. The CDR3 loop reads CASSLATGELFF. The CDR3, as DNA: TGTGCCAGCAGCTTGGCCACCGGGGAGCTGTTTTTT.

The chain links TRBV9 to TRBJ2-1, with 10 bases that match TRBD2. The CDR3 loop spans 16 amino acids. The germline V gene encodes CDR1 SGDLS and CDR2 YYNGEE. J lost 4 bases, V lost 4 bases, and 8 bases had no gene match. CDR3 bases: TGTGCCAGCAGCCCCGAACTAGCGGGGTTTTACAATGAGCAGTTCTTC. It specifies CASSPELAGFYNEQFF. The whole variable domain, filled in from reference TRBV9 and TRBJ2-1, reads DSGVTQTPKHLITATGQRVTLRCSPRSGDLSVYWYQQSLDQGLQFLIQYYNGEERAKGNILERFSAQQFPDLHSELNLSSLELGDSALYFCASSPELAGFYNEQFFGPGTRLTVL.

CDR3 residues: CASSTGTRGGVEGYTF. The CDR3 nucleotides read TGTGCCAGCAGCACCGGGACTAGGGGGGGCGTTGAAGGCTACACCTTC. V usage is TRBV9 and J usage is TRBJ1-2; TRBD1 is a possible D gene (6 bases). This CDR3 comprises 16 residues. The germline V gene encodes CDR1 SGDLS and CDR2 YYNGEE. V was pared by 4 bases and J by 8 bases, with 24 bases between.

The chain is built from TRBV5-1 and TRBJ2-3; TRBD2 matches 15 bases. The CDR3 is 19 residues long. The junction had 9 bases not matched to a gene; V was cut back by 4 bases and J by 0 bases. Germline assignment: CDR1 SGHRS and CDR2 YFSETQ. CDR3 DNA: TGCGCCAGCAGCGCGTTGGGACTAGCGGGAGGTCCTAGCACAGATACGCAGTATTTT. Encoded protein: CASSALGLAGGPSTDTQYF.

V gene TRBV27 combines with J gene TRBJ2-7, with D possibly TRBD1 on 6 matching bases. The length of the CDR3 is 16 residues. Germline loops: CDR1 MNHEY, CDR2 SMNVEV (reference sequence). Trimming left V 5 bases short and J 5 bases short, with 22 bases between. CDR3 nucleotides: TGTGCCAGCAGTCAGGCATTCACAGGGCAAGTGGACGAGCAGTACTTC. Protein sequence: CASSQAFTGQVDEQYF.

The chain has TRBV2 and TRBJ1-2; TRBD1 aligns across 7 bases. Germline-derived CDR1 and CDR2 are SNHLY and FYNNEI. This CDR3 has 14 amino acids. Trimming removed 6 bases from V and 8 bases from J; junction bases left unmatched: 12. The CDR3 sequence is CASSPPTGLRGYTF. DNA of the CDR3: TGTGCCAGCAGCCCACCGACAGGGTTAAGGGGCTACACCTTC.

The J gene is TRBJ2-3, the V gene TRBV28; D is perhaps TRBD1 (6 bases). CDR3 size: 19 residues. The V gene's germline CDR1 is MDHEN and CDR2 SYDVKM. V was shortened by 6 bases and J by 0 bases, with 25 bases between the two germline ends. The CDR3 nucleotides are TGTGCCAGCAGCACTAGGAGACAGGACCTTCTGACTAGCACAGATACGCAGTATTTT. This translates into CASSTRRQDLLTSTDTQYF.

The chain is built from TRBV6-1 and TRBJ1-1, with D perhaps matching TRBD1 (6 bases). V was trimmed by 4 bases and J by 6 bases, leaving 12 bases between them. The germline gives CDR1 MNHNS, CDR2 SASEGT. The CDR3 has 13 amino acids. The CDR3 sequence is CASSVPRGPEAFF. The CDR3 DNA sequence: TGTGCCAGCAGTGTACCCAGGGGCCCTGAAGCTTTCTTT.

This sequence joins TRBV5-5 and TRBJ1-5; 9 bases are a match to TRBD1. J lost 6 bases, V lost 5 bases, and 12 bases had no gene match. Germline CDR1 SGHKS, CDR2 YYEKEE (reference sequence). The CDR3 runs to 16 residues. CDR3: CASSLYLGQGVQPQHF. The CDR3 DNA follows: TGTGCCAGCAGTTTATATTTGGGACAGGGCGTTCAGCCCCAGCATTTT.

V gene TRBV19 combines with J gene TRBJ1-1, with D possibly TRBD1 on 6 matching bases. This CDR3 is built from 16 residues. Trimming removed 1 base from V and 5 bases from J, with 17 bases in between. Per the germline V gene, CDR1 is LNHDA and CDR2 is SQIVND (reference sequence). The CDR3 reads CASSIVSGWGQTEAFF. The DNA of the CDR3 is TGTGCCAGTAGTATAGTTTCAGGGTGGGGGCAAACTGAAGCTTTCTTT.

This clone was seen a few times. This sample also contains other DNA sequences that code for the same CDR3. The rearrangement joins TRBV28 to TRBJ1-6; no reliable D call. This CDR3 is 12 amino acids long. Germline V gene lookup returns CDR1 MDHEN and CDR2 SYDVKM. V dropped 1 base and J dropped 7 bases, with 2 bases sitting between them. CDR3 loop: CASSLLNSPLHF. For the CDR3, the DNA is TGTGCCAGCAGTTTATTAAATTCACCCCTCCACTTT.

This chain joins TRBV11-2 and TRBJ1-3; no definite D call. Between the trimmed V and J ends, which lost 1 base and 0 bases, there was a span of 7 bases. The CDR3 is made up of 15 amino acids. Germline CDR1 is SGHAT and CDR2 is FQNNGV. CDR3 DNA: TGTGCCAGCAGCTTAGGTCCAATCTCTGGAAACACCATATATTTT. It is translated as CASSLGPISGNTIYF. Together with reference TRBV11-2 and TRBJ1-3, the CDR3 gives the full variable domain: EAGVAQSPRYKIIEKRQSVAFWCNPISGHATLYWYQQILGQGPKLLIQFQNNGVVDDSQLPKDRFSAERLKGVDSTLKIQPAKLEDSAVYLCASSLGPISGNTIYFGEGSWLTVV.

The genes are TRBV5-6 and TRBJ2-3, with D maybe TRBD1 (6 bases). The CDR3 has 15 amino acids. Germline V gives CDR1 SGHDT, CDR2 YYEEEE. V lost 0 bases and J lost 3, with 11 bases in between. The CDR3 nucleotides are TGTGCCAGCAGCTTGGTCGAGGGGGTAACAGATACGCAGTATTTT. Its protein product is CASSLVEGVTDTQYF.

This clone was detected once. CDR3 nucleotide sequence: TGTGCCAGCAGCGCGTCCCTCGTAGCGGGAGACGAGCAGTACTTC. Translated, it gives CASSASLVAGDEQYF. V and J are TRBV9 and TRBJ2-7; TRBD2 aligns across 9 bases. CDR1 SGDLS and CDR2 YYNGEE come from the germline V gene. The CDR3 has 15 residues. The V and J ends lost 3 bases and 5 bases, in that order; junction bases with no gene match: 9.

This clone appeared once. The gene calls are TRBV6-5 and TRBJ1-1; D may be TRBD1 (6 bases). Germline V gene sequence: CDR1 MNHEY, CDR2 SVGAGI. The CDR3 has 15 amino acids. Trimming cost V 5 bases and J 4 bases, with 17 bases left between them. The CDR3 reads CASSQAGGAVTEAFF. As DNA, the CDR3 is TGTGCCAGCAGTCAGGCGGGGGGGGCAGTCACTGAAGCTTTCTTT.

The J gene is TRBJ2-3, the V gene TRBV27; the D gene is possibly TRBD1 (6 bases). From germline, CDR1 is MNHEY and CDR2 SMNVEV (reference sequence). CDR3 length: 15 amino acids. V was cut by 0 bases and J by 6 bases, with 13 bases left in between. The chain's CDR3 is CASSLSFRGADTQYF. In DNA, the CDR3 is TGTGCCAGCAGTTTATCCTTCAGGGGCGCGGATACGCAGTATTTT.

This chain connects TRBV5-1 to TRBJ2-5; D not resolved. Per germline, CDR1 SGHRS and CDR2 YFSETQ. Trimming removed 4 bases at V and 0 bases at J, with 4 bases between. The CDR3 is made up of 12 amino acids. The CDR3 reads CASSPNQETQYF. The CDR3 bases are TGCGCCAGCAGCCCCAACCAAGAGACCCAGTACTTC.

The DNA of the CDR3 is TGTGCCAGCACCCAAGGAGCGGGGGACATCAATGAGCAGTTCTTC. This sequence encodes CASTQGAGDINEQFF. This chain connects TRBV28 to TRBJ2-1, with 8 bases that match TRBD2. This CDR3 has 15 residues. Per germline, CDR1 MDHEN and CDR2 SYDVKM. V dropped 7 bases and J dropped 6; count of bases not matched to a gene: 11.

The chain employs TRBV6-6 and TRBJ2-3; TRBD2 matches 9 bases. This CDR3 comprises 15 residues. Unmatched junction bases numbered 6, after V lost 6 bases and J lost 2 bases. Germline V gives CDR1 MNHNY, CDR2 SVGAGI (reference sequence). CDR3 amino acids: CASRSAGGFTDTQYF. DNA for the CDR3: TGTGCCAGCAGATCAGCGGGAGGCTTCACAGATACGCAGTATTTT.

The chain is built from TRBV28 and TRBJ2-7, with 10 bases matching TRBD2. Looked up from germline, CDR1 is MDHEN and CDR2 is SYDVKM. Unmatched junction bases numbered 7, after V lost 5 bases and J lost 0 bases. CDR3 length equals 16 residues. The chain's CDR3 is CASSPVAGGPSYEQYF. In DNA, the CDR3 is TGTGCCAGCAGTCCAGTAGCGGGAGGTCCCTCCTACGAGCAGTACTTC.

The chain carries TRBV18 and TRBJ2-5; the D gene is possibly TRBD1 (5 bases). Per germline, CDR1 KGHSH and CDR2 LQKENI. The CDR3 length is 13 residues. V was trimmed by 4 bases and J by 2 bases, leaving 8 bases between them. CDR3: CASSQNRQETQYF. The CDR3 bases are TGTGCCAGCTCACAAAACAGGCAAGAGACCCAGTACTTC.

The chain carries TRBV5-1 and TRBJ2-1; 9 bases agree with TRBD2. J was trimmed by 4 bases and V by 0 bases; bases with no gene match: 14. The CDR3 has 19 residues. Germline V gene sequence: CDR1 SGHRS, CDR2 YFSETQ. The CDR3 loop reads CASSLGAGGSPTHYNEQFF. The CDR3 coding sequence is TGCGCCAGCAGCTTGGGTGCGGGGGGGTCCCCGACCCATTACAATGAGCAGTTCTTC.